This T cell receptor beta chain was sequenced during a study of monozygotic twins with inflammatory bowel disease. Study results and caveats: The data did not back a single strong IBD-associated clonotype or signal.

Germline V gene sequence: CDR1 SNHLY, CDR2 FYNNEI. This CDR3 is 17 amino acids long. Points on this clonotype: Its antigen is undetermined.

For each CDR3 protein, TCRdb gives one entry from its re-call of the 5' RACE reads, without DNA. The sample table sets out a few hundred thousand distinct CDR3 sequences. Sequencing was performed on blood. The rearrangement uses TRBV2 and TRBJ2-3; TCRdb reports TRBD2, a call that lacks DNA to check it against. This receptor was identified in a human donor with ulcerative colitis or Crohn's disease, or a healthy co-twin of an affected twin (not recorded which). Here the CDR3 reads CASSGQSGRRGTDTQYF.